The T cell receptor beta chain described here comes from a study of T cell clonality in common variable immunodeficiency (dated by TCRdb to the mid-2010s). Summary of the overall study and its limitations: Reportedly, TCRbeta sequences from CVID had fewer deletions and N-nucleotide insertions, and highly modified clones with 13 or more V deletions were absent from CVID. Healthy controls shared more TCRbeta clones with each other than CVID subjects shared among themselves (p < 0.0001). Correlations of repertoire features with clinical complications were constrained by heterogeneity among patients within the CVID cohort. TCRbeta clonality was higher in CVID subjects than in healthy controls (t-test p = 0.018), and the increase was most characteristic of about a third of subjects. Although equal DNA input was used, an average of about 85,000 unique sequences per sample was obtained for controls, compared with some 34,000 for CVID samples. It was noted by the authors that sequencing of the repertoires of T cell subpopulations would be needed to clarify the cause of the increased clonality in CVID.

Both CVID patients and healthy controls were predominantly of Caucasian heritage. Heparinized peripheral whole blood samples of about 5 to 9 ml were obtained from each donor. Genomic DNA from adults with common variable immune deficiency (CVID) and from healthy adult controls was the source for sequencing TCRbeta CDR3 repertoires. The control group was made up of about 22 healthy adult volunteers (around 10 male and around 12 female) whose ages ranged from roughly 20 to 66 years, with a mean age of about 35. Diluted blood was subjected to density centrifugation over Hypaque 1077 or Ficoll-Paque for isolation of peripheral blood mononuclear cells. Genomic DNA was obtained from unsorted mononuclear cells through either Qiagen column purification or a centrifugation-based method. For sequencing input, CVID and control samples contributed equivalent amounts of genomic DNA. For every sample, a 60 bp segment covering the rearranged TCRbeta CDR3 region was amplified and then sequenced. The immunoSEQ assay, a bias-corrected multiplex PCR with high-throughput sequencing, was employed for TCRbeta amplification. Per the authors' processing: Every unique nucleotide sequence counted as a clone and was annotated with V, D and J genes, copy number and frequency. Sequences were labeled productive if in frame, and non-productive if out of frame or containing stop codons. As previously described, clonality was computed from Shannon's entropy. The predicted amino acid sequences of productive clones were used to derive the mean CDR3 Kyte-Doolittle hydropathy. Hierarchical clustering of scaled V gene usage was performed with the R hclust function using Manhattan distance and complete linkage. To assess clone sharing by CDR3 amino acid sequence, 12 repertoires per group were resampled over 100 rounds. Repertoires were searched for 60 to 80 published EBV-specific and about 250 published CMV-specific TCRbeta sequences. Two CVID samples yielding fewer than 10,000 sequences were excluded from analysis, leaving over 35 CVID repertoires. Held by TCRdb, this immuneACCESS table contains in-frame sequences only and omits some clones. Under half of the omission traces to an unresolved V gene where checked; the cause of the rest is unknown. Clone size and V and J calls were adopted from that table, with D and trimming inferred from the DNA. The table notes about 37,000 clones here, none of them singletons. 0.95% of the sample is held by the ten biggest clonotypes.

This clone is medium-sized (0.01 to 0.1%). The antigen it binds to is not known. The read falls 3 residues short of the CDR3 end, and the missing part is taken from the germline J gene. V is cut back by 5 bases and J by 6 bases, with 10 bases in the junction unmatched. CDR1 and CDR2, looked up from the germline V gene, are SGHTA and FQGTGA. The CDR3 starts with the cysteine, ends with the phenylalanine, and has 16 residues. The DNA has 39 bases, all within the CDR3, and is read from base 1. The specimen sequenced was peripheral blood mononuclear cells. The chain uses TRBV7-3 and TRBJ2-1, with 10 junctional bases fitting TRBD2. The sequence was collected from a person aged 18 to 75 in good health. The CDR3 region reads CASSNQAGGPSNEQFF. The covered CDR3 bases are TGTGCCAGCAGCAACCAAGCGGGAGGGCCGTCCAATGAG.